This T cell receptor beta chain was recovered during a study of blood T cell repertoires in COVID-19. For the study at large: T cells, B-cell-depleted T cells, or PBMCs supplied cDNA or gDNA.

This CDR3 spans 14 amino acids. The germline CDR1 and CDR2 sequences are SGHTA and FQGNSA. With V trimmed by 5 bases and J by 3 bases, 3 bases remained unmatched. By sample share, this clone is large. In the study's own analysis: Estimation of nucleated cell counts was performed using reference gene primer amplification. TCRdb keeps only in-frame clones here, not all; method: immunoSEQ multiplex PCR. V and J calls and clone size are copied from that table; D and trimming were computed from the DNA. The profile shows about 95,000 clones, around nine tenths of them singletons. The TCR comes from an older woman with acute or convalescent COVID-19. The sample consisted of peripheral blood. This rearrangement joins TRBV7-2 to TRBJ2-7; 11 bases map to TRBD2. CDR3 region: CASSPGTSGYEQYF. CDR3 nucleotide sequence: TGTGCCAGCAGCCCTGGGACTAGCGGCTACGAGCAGTACTTC. Supplemented by reference TRBV7-2 and TRBJ2-7, the full variable domain reads GAGVSQSPSNKVTEKGKDVELRCDPISGHTALYWYRQSLGQGLEFLIYFQGNSAPDKSGLPSDRFSAERTGGSVSTLTIQRTQQEDSAVYLCASSPGTSGYEQYFGPGTRLTVT.